This T cell receptor (beta chain) was retrieved from a study of blood T cell repertoires in COVID-19. In the study overall: In each case, the material was cDNA or gDNA derived from T cells, B-cell-depleted T cells, or PBMCs.

Authors' processing steps: Cell counts per sample came from amplifying reference gene primers. The data were produced by immunoSEQ multiplex PCR, yet TCRdb's version contains in-frame clones alone and is incomplete. The DNA was the basis for D and trimming; V, J and clone size are from that table. The sample records about 240,000 clones, about 90% being singletons. This clone was seen once. This CDR3 region has 15 residues. Unmatched junction bases numbered 1, after V lost 1 base and J lost 3 bases. The germline gives CDR1 SNHLY, CDR2 FYNNEI. Living in 24 US areas, the participants were between roughly 18 and 90 years of age.

The chain uses TRBV2 and TRBJ2-1, with TRBD2 matching 9 bases. The origin of this receptor is a woman between 40 and 55 years old with acute COVID-19. The specimen was PBMCs or T cells enriched from blood (not recorded which). The CDR3 DNA is TGTGCCAGCAGTGAAGGGACTAGCGTCTACAATGAGCAGTTCTTC. Its protein product is CASSEGTSVYNEQFF.